The source of this TCR beta chain is a study of chemoradiotherapy in HPV16-positive cancers. The overall study: Candidate HPV-specific clones and shared TCR motifs came from two HPV16-positive patients.

The table came from immunoSEQ multiplex PCR; TCRdb's copy has only in-frame clones and leaves some out. Of over 20,000 clones listed, around 73% are singletons. The count of this clone is one. The CDR3 totals 11 residues. The V and J ends lost 4 bases and 7 bases respectively, with 7 bases between them. The germline V gene encodes CDR1 MDHEN and CDR2 SYDVKM. The chain recombines TRBV28 with TRBJ1-1, with a possible D match to TRBD1 (5 bases). This specimen was taken from a patient who underwent chemoradiotherapy. The clonotype originates from a human donor with HPV-associated anogenital cancer. The CDR3 sequence is CASSSDSEAFF. The CDR3 DNA is TGTGCCAGCAGTTCCGACAGTGAAGCTTTCTTT. The variable domain in full, with the rest retrieved from reference TRBV28 and TRBJ1-1, is DVKVTQSSRYLVKRTGEKVFLECVQDMDHENMFWYRQDPGLGLRLIYFSYDVKMKEKGDIPEGYSVSREKKERFSLILESASTNQTSMYLCASSSDSEAFFGQGTRLTVV.